Listed below are T cell receptor beta chains from one sample, sequenced in a study of T cells in Graves' hyperthyroidism and ophthalmopathy. TCRdb re-analysed the multiplex PCR reads in MiXCR, keeping a single row per CDR3 protein. The table lists about half a million distinct CDR3 sequences, less than 25% of them singletons, with about 49% in the top ten. The sequenced sample was blood. The receptors derive from a woman between 65 and 79 years old with Graves' ophthalmopathy. CDR3s include the opening cysteine and the closing phenylalanine or tryptophan. A D gene is named only where the DNA matches it firmly. For some rows the clone size is stated as once, few or many, or as a class when expanded; others skip it.

cdr3_aa: CSGDRGTEAFF; cdr3_nt: TGCAGCGGCGACAGGGGCACTGAAGCTTTCTTT; cdr3_length: 11; j_call: TRBJ1-1; v_call: TRBV29-1; clone_size: many; d_call: TRBD1
cdr3_aa: CASDGTGGGGEQYF; cdr3_nt: TGTGCCAGCGACGGGACAGGGGGCGGGGGGGAGCAGTACTTC; cdr3_length: 14; j_call: TRBJ2-7; v_call: TRBV28; clone_size: many; d_call: TRBD1
cdr3_aa: CATSRGGSGVNYGYTF; cdr3_nt: TGTGCCACCAGCCGAGGCGGTTCCGGCGTTAACTATGGCTACACCTTC; cdr3_length: 16; j_call: TRBJ1-2; v_call: TRBV15; clone_size: few; d_call: -
cdr3_aa: CASSRGGMETQYF; cdr3_nt: TGTGCCAGCAGCCGGGGTGGGATGGAGACCCAGTACTTC; cdr3_length: 13; j_call: TRBJ2-5; v_call: TRBV9; clone_size: few; d_call: -
cdr3_aa: CASNLQGNTEAFF; cdr3_nt: TGTGCCAGCAATTTACAGGGGAACACTGAAGCTTTCTTT; cdr3_length: 13; j_call: TRBJ1-1; v_call: TRBV28; clone_size: few; d_call: -
cdr3_aa: CASSQAVTDLFYEQYF; cdr3_nt: TGTGCCAGCAGCCAAGCCGTCACAGACCTATTCTACGAGCAGTACTTC; cdr3_length: 16; j_call: TRBJ2-7; v_call: TRBV3-2; clone_size: -; d_call: -
cdr3_aa: CATKTGARTEAFF; cdr3_nt: TGTGCCACCAAGACAGGGGCAAGAACTGAAGCTTTCTTT; cdr3_length: 13; j_call: TRBJ1-1; v_call: TRBV27; clone_size: many; d_call: TRBD1
cdr3_aa: CASSSQGYQPQHF; cdr3_nt: TGTGCCAGCAGCTCACAGGGGTATCAGCCCCAGCATTTT; cdr3_length: 13; j_call: TRBJ1-5; v_call: TRBV5-5; clone_size: few; d_call: TRBD1
cdr3_aa: CASSSPGLAGGEQFF; cdr3_nt: TGTGCCAGCAGCTCCCCGGGACTAGCGGGGGGTGAGCAGTTCTTC; cdr3_length: 15; j_call: TRBJ2-1; v_call: TRBV5-5; clone_size: -; d_call: TRBD2
cdr3_aa: CASSPGHGNTIYF; cdr3_nt: TGTGCCAGCAGTCCGGGCCACGGAAACACCATATATTTT; cdr3_length: 13; j_call: TRBJ1-3; v_call: TRBV6-1; clone_size: -; d_call: -
cdr3_aa: CASSHPGGANEKLFF; cdr3_nt: TGTGCCAGCAGCCATCCAGGGGGAGCTAATGAAAAACTGTTTTTT; cdr3_length: 15; j_call: TRBJ1-4; v_call: TRBV5-5; clone_size: -; d_call: TRBD1
cdr3_aa: CASSLGQMNTEAFF; cdr3_nt: TGTGCCAGCAGTTTGGGACAGATGAACACTGAAGCTTTCTTT; cdr3_length: 14; j_call: TRBJ1-1; v_call: TRBV5-1; clone_size: many; d_call: TRBD1
cdr3_aa: CASSYTRSVTGELFF; cdr3_nt: TGTGCCAGCAGTTATACTAGGTCGGTAACCGGGGAGCTGTTTTTT; cdr3_length: 15; j_call: TRBJ2-2; v_call: TRBV27; clone_size: -; d_call: -
cdr3_aa: CASSERWEKLFF; cdr3_nt: TGTGCCAGCAGTGAAAGGTGGGAAAAACTGTTTTTT; cdr3_length: 12; j_call: TRBJ1-4; v_call: TRBV6-1; clone_size: few; d_call: -